A selection of T cell receptor beta chains follows, all from one sample in a study of blood T cell repertoires in COVID-19. Method: immunoSEQ multiplex PCR; TCRdb's copy keeps in-frame clones and lacks some. The sample contains 120,000 to 150,000 clones, approximately 78% of which appear only once. Sequenced input: peripheral blood. These receptors were obtained from a woman older than 75 with acute or convalescent COVID-19. The conserved cysteine and the conserved F or W are not part of the CDR3 here.

TRBJ2-1,TRBV5-1,ASSGGLASYNEQF
TRBJ2-1,TRBV3-1/TRBV3-2,ASSQDRPPRGVSYNEQF
TRBJ1-3,TRBV9,ASSVGSPSGNTIY
TRBJ1-5,TRBV28,ASSFRTGNQPQH
TRBJ1-3,TRBV5-1,ASSLVQTGTSSGNTIY
-,TRBV27,ASSHVTPGGYNEQF
TRBJ2-7,TRBV7-3,ASSLTFGTGAEQY
TRBJ1-2,TRBV19,ASGRQGGYGYT
TRBJ2-7,TRBV3-1/TRBV3-2,ASSQGLAVLEQY
TRBJ2-3,TRBV27,ASADRGPADTQY
TRBJ2-3,TRBV5-1,ASSLAGVAGDSWKY
TRBJ2-7,TRBV5-1,ASSLGQGAGYEQY
TRBJ1-2,TRBV18,ASSPIGRVSGYT
TRBJ2-3,TRBV5-1,ASRTGGGDTDTQY
TRBJ2-3,TRBV7-3,ASTLAGGLDTQY
TRBJ2-7,TRBV27,ASSLMGLTGIGLWEQY
TRBJ1-1,TRBV19,ASSITGLDTEAF
TRBJ1-3,TRBV18,ASSPSLGSGNTIY
TRBJ2-7,TRBV5-5,ASRTQLQYEQY
TRBJ1-2,TRBV5-1,ASSLRRFVRQGVGGYT
TRBJ2-3,TRBV5-1,ANKTSGLNTDTQY
TRBJ2-7,TRBV28,ASSLRGRGARYEQY
TRBJ1-1,TRBV10-3,AISASVGGAGTEAF
TRBJ1-1,TRBV18,ASSPDPGLDTEAF
TRBJ1-4,TRBV7-9,ASSLLGFGGNEKLF
TRBJ2-3,TRBV18,ASSRDRVQDTQY
TRBJ2-1,TRBV27,ASSFFSSGSYNEQF
TRBJ1-5,TRBV7-6,ASSQNTGDGNNQPQH
TRBJ2-3,TRBV11-2,ASSLYRSTDTQY
TRBJ1-1,TRBV4-1,ASSQGRGQRRRNTEAF
TRBJ2-1,TRBV20-1,SALRGNEQF
TRBJ1-1,TRBV28,ASRDLGSTEAF
TRBJ2-3,TRBV7-6,ASSLADRGGTDTQY
TRBJ1-6,TRBV7-2,ASRGTGTDYNSPLH
TRBJ2-7,TRBV6-5,ASRARQGPSYEQY
TRBJ2-2,TRBV9,ASSPWTEGVGELF
TRBJ1-5,TRBV10-3,AISEEEQGVQH
TRBJ2-3,TRBV7-8,ASSLEAGAITDTQY
TRBJ1-6,TRBV2,ASRDRASPLH
TRBJ2-1,TRBV28,ASSSPGTGGEDEQF
TRBJ2-1,TRBV2,ASRRRGTQLSYEQF
TRBJ1-6,TRBV19,ASSRQENSPLH
TRBJ2-5,TRBV29-1,SVELGGGETQY
TRBJ2-1,TRBV6-1,ASSDYPGSIYNEQF
TRBJ1-2,TRBV20-1,SASSKGQGADGYT
TRBJ2-7,TRBV28,ASSLLGTGLHEQY
TRBJ2-5,TRBV3-1/TRBV3-2,ASSQDLGSGAETQY
TRBJ1-4,TRBV12-3/TRBV12-4,ASSLQGDEKLF